Listed below are T cell receptor beta chains from one sample, sequenced in a study of cytomegalovirus exposure and HLA in healthy donors. TCRdb's copy holds only in-frame clones and misses some; the assay was immunoSEQ multiplex PCR. The sample consists of 100,000 or so clones, 85% to 90% of them appearing once. Material: PBMCs. These receptors all stem from a woman aged 18-35 years in good health and CMV-seropositive. CDR3s include the opening cysteine and the closing phenylalanine or tryptophan. The D gene is left open where the match is weak. Where a row states a size, it is once, few, many or the class of an expanded clone; other rows omit it.

D gene	V gene	J gene	clone size	CDR3 protein	CDR3 DNA
.	TRBV28	TRBJ1-1	.	CASIGRVGTEAFF	TGTGCCAGCATTGGCAGGGTGGGCACTGAAGCTTTCTTT
.	TRBV5-6	TRBJ2-6	.	CASSSQGLRANVLTF	TGTGCCAGCAGCTCACAGGGACTACGGGCCAACGTCCTGACTTTC
.	TRBV2	TRBJ1-1	.	CASSPLGLSEAFF	TGTGCCAGCAGCCCACTGGGACTCTCTGAAGCTTTCTTT
.	TRBV4-2	TRBJ2-5	.	CASSVQGRQETQYF	TGTGCCAGCAGCGTGCAGGGCCGACAAGAGACCCAGTACTTC
TRBD1	TRBV6-4	TRBJ2-3	.	CASSDSGQGADTQYF	TGTGCCAGCAGTGACTCGGGACAGGGGGCAGATACGCAGTATTTT
.	TRBV6-1	TRBJ1-1	.	CASNVRLNTEAFF	TGTGCCAGCAACGTCAGGCTGAACACTGAAGCTTTCTTT
.	TRBV6-1	TRBJ2-1	.	CASKLGPGAYNEQFF	TGTGCCAGCAAACTAGGGCCGGGGGCCTACAATGAGCAGTTCTTC
TRBD1	TRBV6-5	TRBJ1-3	.	CASRRTGAGNTIYF	TGTGCCAGCAGACGAACAGGGGCTGGAAACACCATATATTTT
.	TRBV5-1	TRBJ1-3	.	CASSRDKAPPGNTIYF	TGCGCCAGCTCGAGGGACAAAGCTCCACCTGGAAACACCATATATTTT
TRBD2	TRBV29-1	TRBJ2-1	few	CSVVGSAPGTSGSHEQFF	TGCAGCGTTGTAGGTTCAGCCCCCGGGACTAGCGGGAGCCATGAGCAGTTCTTC
.	TRBV10-2	TRBJ2-3	.	CASRRKEGGRRRTDTQYF	TGCGCCAGCAGGCGGAAGGAGGGAGGCAGACGTCGCACAGATACGCAGTATTTT
TRBD1	TRBV29-1	TRBJ1-1	.	CSVEGQMNTEAFF	TGCAGCGTTGAGGGACAGATGAACACTGAAGCTTTCTTT
TRBD2	TRBV19	TRBJ2-1	.	CASALAGTSGYNEQFF	TGTGCCAGTGCCCTTGCCGGGACTAGCGGCTACAATGAGCAGTTCTTC
TRBD1	TRBV6-5	TRBJ2-2	.	CASSYQGTGNTGELFF	TGTGCCAGCAGTTACCAAGGGACAGGGAACACCGGGGAGCTGTTTTTT
.	TRBV2	TRBJ2-1	.	CASSARQASYNEQFF	TGTGCCAGCAGCGCTCGACAGGCCTCCTACAATGAGCAGTTCTTC
.	TRBV27	TRBJ1-2	.	CASSPEAVRTHGYTF	TGTGCCAGCAGTCCCGAGGCGGTGCGCACTCATGGCTACACCTTC
TRBD1	TRBV5-4	TRBJ2-7	.	CASSLLGQGVGEQYF	TGTGCCAGCAGCTTGCTGGGACAGGGGGTGGGGGAGCAGTACTTC
.	TRBV25-1	TRBJ2-3	.	CASSEYRDTDTQYF	TGTGCCAGCAGTGAATACCGGGACACAGATACGCAGTATTTT
.	TRBV29-1	TRBJ2-7	.	CSARTDLSYEQYF	TGCAGCGCCCGGACTGACTTATCCTACGAGCAGTACTTC
TRBD1	TRBV15	TRBJ2-1	.	CATTRDRGDNEQFF	TGTGCCACCACCCGGGACAGGGGGGACAATGAGCAGTTCTTC
TRBD1	TRBV5-6	TRBJ2-5	.	CASSRPVIDRTGQETQYF	TGTGCCAGCAGCCGCCCAGTTATCGACAGGACAGGCCAAGAGACCCAGTACTTC
TRBD2	TRBV4-1	TRBJ2-7	.	CASSPDSSGGSYEQYF	TGCGCCAGCAGCCCGGATAGTAGCGGGGGTTCCTACGAGCAGTACTTC
TRBD1	TRBV19	TRBJ1-2	.	CASSYSTGNNGYTF	TGTGCCAGTAGCTACTCGACAGGGAATAATGGCTACACCTTC
TRBD2	TRBV6-4	TRBJ2-2	many	CASSDGLAGDTGELFF	TGTGCCAGCAGTGACGGACTAGCGGGAGACACCGGGGAGCTGTTTTTT
.	TRBV29-1	TRBJ1-4	.	CSVRQRANEKLFF	TGCAGCGTCCGACAGCGGGCTAATGAAAAACTGTTTTTT
.	TRBV9	TRBJ1-4	.	CASSASDPFNEKLFF	TGTGCCAGCAGCGCCAGTGATCCCTTCAATGAAAAACTGTTTTTT
TRBD1	TRBV9	TRBJ2-7	.	CASSGQGNDEQYF	TGTGCCAGCAGCGGACAGGGGAACGACGAGCAGTACTTC
.	TRBV5-8	TRBJ2-2	.	CASTEITANTGELFF	TGTGCCAGCACCGAGATAACCGCGAACACCGGGGAGCTGTTTTTT
.	TRBV4-1	TRBJ2-1	.	CASSPGTGFLGVQFF	TGCGCCAGCAGCCCCGGGACTGGCTTTTTGGGGGTGCAGTTCTTC
.	TRBV28	TRBJ2-5	.	CASGGDTGETQYF	TGTGCCAGTGGGGGGGACACAGGAGAGACCCAGTACTTC
.	TRBV28	TRBJ2-2	.	CASSLGGESTGELFF	TGTGCCAGCAGTTTAGGCGGGGAAAGCACCGGGGAGCTGTTTTTT
.	TRBV6-4	TRBJ2-3	.	CASSDSSSDTQYF	TGTGCCAGCAGTGACTCGAGCTCAGATACGCAGTATTTT
.	TRBV5-4	TRBJ2-1	.	CASSSIYLGGMTGNEQFF	TGTGCCAGCAGCTCAATCTATCTGGGCGGGATGACGGGTAATGAGCAGTTCTTC
TRBD1	TRBV7-9	TRBJ1-4	.	CASSPDRGTNEKLFF	TGTGCCAGCAGCCCGGACAGGGGTACTAATGAAAAACTGTTTTTT
.	TRBV14	TRBJ1-1	.	CASSQDQDTEAFF	TGTGCCAGCAGCCAAGATCAGGACACTGAAGCTTTCTTT
.	TRBV6-1	TRBJ2-7	.	CASSVASSYEQYF	TGTGCCAGCAGTGTCGCGAGCTCCTACGAGCAGTACTTC
.	TRBV11-3	TRBJ1-6	.	CASSQTAQGTSPLHF	TGTGCCAGCAGCCAGACCGCCCAGGGAACTTCACCCCTCCACTTT
.	TRBV7-6	TRBJ1-4	once	CASSHRSTNEKLFF	TGTGCCAGCAGCCACAGGTCAACTAATGAAAAACTGTTTTTT
.	TRBV7-8	TRBJ2-7	once	CASSRWSEAYEQYF	TGTGCCAGCAGCCGGTGGTCTGAGGCCTACGAGCAGTACTTC
TRBD2	TRBV7-9	TRBJ2-7	few	CASSLEGGYEQYF	TGTGCCAGCAGCTTAGAGGGAGGGTACGAGCAGTACTTC
.	TRBV28	TRBJ2-3	.	CASSLEGGTDTQYF	TGTGCCAGCAGTTTAGAGGGGGGCACAGATACGCAGTATTTT
.	TRBV15	TRBJ1-4	.	CATYPVTGGVYEKLFF	TGTGCCACCTACCCAGTGACGGGGGGCGTATATGAAAAACTGTTTTTT
TRBD2	TRBV27	TRBJ2-7	.	CASSSHTSGRSEQYF	TGTGCCAGCAGTTCTCATACTAGCGGGAGGTCCGAGCAGTACTTC
TRBD1	TRBV7-9	TRBJ2-7	.	CASSLAGGQGTYEQYF	TGTGCCAGCAGCTTAGCCGGGGGACAGGGAACCTACGAGCAGTACTTC
.	TRBV7-3	TRBJ1-6	.	CASSLLRAPNSPLHF	TGTGCCAGCAGCTTATTGCGGGCCCCAAATTCACCCCTCCACTTT
TRBD2	TRBV30	TRBJ2-3	once	CACLAGEGDTQYF	TGTGCCTGCTTAGCGGGAGAAGGAGATACGCAGTATTTT
.	TRBV7-9	TRBJ2-7	.	CASSLVSGAQRDEQYF	TGTGCCAGCAGCTTAGTATCTGGGGCCCAACGGGACGAGCAGTACTTC
.	TRBV5-4	TRBJ2-7	.	CASSLAPYEQYF	TGTGCCAGCAGCTTAGCCCCCTACGAGCAGTACTTC
.	TRBV6-5	TRBJ2-1	.	CASSYSRFTYNEQFF	TGTGCCAGCAGTTACTCGAGGTTCACCTACAATGAGCAGTTCTTC
.	TRBV28	TRBJ1-5	once	CASKEGGSNQPQHF	TGTGCCAGTAAGGAGGGCGGGAGCAATCAGCCCCAGCATTTT